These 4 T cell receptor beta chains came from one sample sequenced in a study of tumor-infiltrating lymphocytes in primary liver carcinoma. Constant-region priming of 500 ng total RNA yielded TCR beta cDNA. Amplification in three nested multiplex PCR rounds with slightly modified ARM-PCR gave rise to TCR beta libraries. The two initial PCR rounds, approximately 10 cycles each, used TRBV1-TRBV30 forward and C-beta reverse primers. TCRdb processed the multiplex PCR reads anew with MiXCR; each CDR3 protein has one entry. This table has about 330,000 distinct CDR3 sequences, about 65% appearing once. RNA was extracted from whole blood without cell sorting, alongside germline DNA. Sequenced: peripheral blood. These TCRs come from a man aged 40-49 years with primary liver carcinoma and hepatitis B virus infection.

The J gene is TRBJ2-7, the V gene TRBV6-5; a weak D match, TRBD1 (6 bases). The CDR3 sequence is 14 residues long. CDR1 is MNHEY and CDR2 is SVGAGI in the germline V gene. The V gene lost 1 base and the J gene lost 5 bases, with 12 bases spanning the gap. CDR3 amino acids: CASSYLRDTHEQYF. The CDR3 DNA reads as TGTGCCAGCAGTTACTTGAGGGACACCCACGAGCAGTACTTC.

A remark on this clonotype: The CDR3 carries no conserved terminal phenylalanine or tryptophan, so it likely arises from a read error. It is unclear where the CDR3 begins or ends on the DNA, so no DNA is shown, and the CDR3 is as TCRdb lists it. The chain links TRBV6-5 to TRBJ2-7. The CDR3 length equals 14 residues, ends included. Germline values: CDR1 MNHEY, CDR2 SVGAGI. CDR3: CASSYTQSSYEQHL.

The CDR3 DNA reads as TGTGCCAGCAGCTTGACTAGCGGGGGGCGATTCAATGAGCAGTTCTTC. Its translation is CASSLTSGGRFNEQFF. The J gene is TRBJ2-1, the V gene TRBV7-8; 13 bases are a match to TRBD2. V gave up 3 bases and J gave up 6 bases; unmatched junction bases: 5. The CDR3 is 16 residues long. Looked up from germline, CDR1 is SGHVS and CDR2 is FQNEAQ.

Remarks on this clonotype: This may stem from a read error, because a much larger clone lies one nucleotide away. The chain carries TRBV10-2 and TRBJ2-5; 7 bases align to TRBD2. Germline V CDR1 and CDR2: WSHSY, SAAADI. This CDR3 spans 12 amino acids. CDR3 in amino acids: CTSGTSLETQYF. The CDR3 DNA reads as TGCACCAGCGGGACGTCCCTAGAGACCCAGTACTTC.